A single sample gave rise to the 21 T cell receptor beta chains below, sequenced in a study of blood T cell repertoires in COVID-19 (dated by TCRdb to 2019 to 2021). Library generation was performed with the immunoSEQ multiplex PCR assay. In its TCRdb copy, this immuneACCESS table keeps in-frame sequences only and misses some clones. Where compared with another copy, unresolved V genes explain less than half of these, and the others have no known cause. The sample data list approximately 210,000 clones, and about 85% of these were observed just once. About 20% of the sample is in the top ten clones. Material for sequencing was peripheral blood. The source of these receptors is a human donor in a cohort sampled during active COVID-19.

This chain links TRBV2 with TRBJ1-2; 7 bases agree with TRBD1. This CDR3 spans 12 amino acids. The junction had 3 bases not matched to a gene; V was cut back by 4 bases and J by 7 bases. Germline values: CDR1 SNHLY, CDR2 FYNNEI. CDR3 DNA: TGTGCCAGCAGTGGACAGGGCTTTGGCTACACCTTC. This encodes CASSGQGFGYTF.

This sequence joins TRBV5-1 and TRBJ2-7, with 9 bases fitting TRBD2. There are 18 residues in the CDR3. The junction had 14 bases not matched to a gene; V was cut back by 4 bases and J by 0 bases. Germline-derived CDR1 and CDR2 are SGHRS and YFSETQ. The chain's CDR3 is CASSLVHTSGSYSYEQYF. CDR3 nucleotide sequence: TGCGCCAGCAGCCTAGTCCATACTAGCGGGTCCTACTCCTACGAGCAGTACTTC.

The gene calls are TRBV3-1 (or the pseudogene TRBV3-2) and TRBJ1-1; D is possibly TRBD1 (5 bases). The CDR3 covers 15 residues. In germline, CDR1 is LGHDT, CDR2 YNNKEL (reference sequence). V lost 0 bases to trimming and J lost 11 bases, with 19 bases between them. The CDR3 DNA sequence: TGTGCCAGCAGCCAAGAGGGGCAGAGAAGTGCCCTCGCTTTCTTT. This sequence encodes CASSQEGQRSALAFF.

The chain couples TRBV11-2 to TRBJ2-2; D not resolved. Germline lookup yields CDR1 SGHAT and CDR2 FQNNGV. Between the trimmed V and J ends, which lost 5 bases and 4 bases, there was a span of 8 bases. The CDR3 runs to 13 residues. This CDR3 reads CASSTLITGELFF. The CDR3, as DNA: TGTGCCAGCAGCACCCTAATCACCGGGGAGCTGTTTTTT.

This chain joins TRBV9 and TRBJ2-7; 7 bases are shared with TRBD1. Germline V gene data show CDR1 as SGDLS and CDR2 as YYNGEE. The CDR3 is made up of 15 amino acids. J lost 0 bases, V lost 2 bases, and 5 bases had no gene match. The CDR3 here is CASSVRSGGSYEQYF. The CDR3 bases are TGTGCCAGCAGCGTTCGGTCAGGGGGCTCCTACGAGCAGTACTTC.

This clone was observed a single time. The chain recombines TRBV19 with TRBJ2-3, with 9 positions matching TRBD2. V dropped 6 bases and J dropped 7; count of bases not matched to a gene: 8. This CDR3 comprises 14 residues. Germline-derived CDR1 and CDR2 are LNHDA and SQIVND (reference sequence). CDR3 sequence reads: CASRGTSSLYTQYF. The CDR3 region has the DNA TGTGCCAGTAGGGGGACTAGCTCCTTGTATACGCAGTATTTT.

V and J are TRBV7-3 and TRBJ2-1, with TRBD1 identical over 8 bases. V lost 1 base to trimming and J lost 7 bases; unmatched junction nucleotides: 9. Germline lookup yields CDR1 SGHTA and CDR2 FQGTGA. The CDR3 spans 16 residues. The CDR3 DNA reads as TGTGCCAGCAGCTTAATCAGCAGGGGGCACGGTAATGAGCAGTTCTTC. It yields the protein CASSLISRGHGNEQFF.

V gene TRBV6-5 combines with J gene TRBJ2-6, with 7 bases fitting TRBD1. J was trimmed by 1 base and V by 6 bases; bases with no gene match: 3. In germline, CDR1 is MNHEY, CDR2 SVGAGI. The CDR3 loop spans 15 amino acids. CDR3 bases: TGTGCCAGCAGCCAACAGGGGTCTGGGGCCAACGTCCTGACTTTC. It is translated as CASSQQGSGANVLTF.

The chain is built from TRBV6-5 and TRBJ2-5; TRBD2 matches 9 bases. CDR1 and CDR2 from the germline V gene are MNHEY and SVGAGI. The V gene end was trimmed by 2 bases and the J gene end by 5 bases; junction bases not matched to a gene: 9. The CDR3 totals 16 residues. Here the CDR3 DNA reads TGTGCCAGCAGTTACCGTACGGCGGGGGGGCGGGAGACCCAGTACTTC. This gives the protein CASSYRTAGGRETQYF.

The chain couples TRBV2 to TRBJ2-3, with a possible D match to TRBD1 (6 bases). Germline values: CDR1 SNHLY, CDR2 FYNNEI. The CDR3 is 14 residues long. V lost 6 bases and J lost 4, with 14 bases in between. The CDR3 reads CASRGTGLPDTQYF. As DNA, the CDR3 is TGTGCCAGCAGGGGCACAGGGCTCCCAGATACGCAGTATTTT.

V usage is TRBV7-8 and J usage is TRBJ1-5; 7 bases agree with TRBD1. Germline-derived CDR1 and CDR2 are SGHVS and FQNEAQ. Unmatched junction bases numbered 12, after V lost 4 bases and J lost 3 bases. This CDR3 contains 17 residues. The CDR3 DNA sequence: TGTGCCAGCAGCTGGGGAGCCCTGGGACAGTACAATCAGCCCCAGCATTTT. Translation: CASSWGALGQYNQPQHF.

The chain joins TRBV5-1 to TRBJ2-5; the D is unclear. The V end was cut by 5 bases, the J end by 5 bases, with 7 bases between. The germline gives CDR1 SGHRS, CDR2 YFSETQ. This CDR3 comprises 11 residues. This CDR3 reads CASRASETQYF. In DNA, the CDR3 is TGCGCCAGCAGAGCCTCGGAGACCCAGTACTTC.

This chain connects TRBV7-9 to TRBJ1-1, with TRBD1 matching over 7 bases. CDR3 length equals 14 residues. Trimming took 1 base from V and 11 from J; bases not matched to a gene: 10. The germline CDR1 and CDR2 sequences are SEHNR and FQNEAQ (reference sequence). The CDR3 reads CASSLGQGTPLAFF. As DNA, the CDR3 is TGTGCCAGCAGCTTAGGACAGGGAACTCCATTGGCTTTCTTT.

The chain has TRBV7-2 and TRBJ2-7, with a possible D match to TRBD1 (6 bases). Germline CDR1 SGHTA, CDR2 FQGNSA. CDR3 size: 15 residues. Trimming took 1 base from V and 3 from J, leaving 13 bases between them. For the CDR3, the DNA is TGTGCCAGCAGCTTAGGACAGGCTACAAGCTACGAGCAGTACTTC. This encodes CASSLGQATSYEQYF.

Worth noting for this clone: The sample holds other DNA sequences that translate to the same CDR3. This chain links TRBV19 with TRBJ1-5; 8 nucleotides line up with TRBD1. This CDR3 has 14 amino acids. Trimming removed 3 bases from V and 4 bases from J; junction bases left unmatched: 2. CDR1 is LNHDA and CDR2 is SQIVND in the germline V gene (reference sequence). The CDR3 sequence: CASSIGQGNQPQHF. CDR3 in DNA: TGTGCCAGTAGTATCGGACAGGGAAATCAGCCCCAGCATTTT.

The chain uses TRBV7-9 and TRBJ2-2; 9 bases align to TRBD1. With V trimmed by 3 bases and J by 5 bases, 13 bases remained unmatched. In germline, CDR1 is SEHNR, CDR2 FQNEAQ (reference sequence). The CDR3 is 18 residues long. The CDR3 loop reads CASSFARDRAPWTGELFF. DNA for the CDR3: TGTGCCAGCAGCTTCGCCCGGGACAGGGCCCCCTGGACCGGGGAGCTGTTTTTT. Variable domain in full (rest from reference TRBV7-9 and TRBJ2-2): DTGVSQNPRHKITKRGQNVTFRCDPISEHNRLYWYRQTLGQGPEFLTYFQNEAQLEKSRLLSDRFSAERPKGSFSTLEIQRTEQGDSAMYLCASSFARDRAPWTGELFFGEGSRLTVL.

This sequence joins TRBV4-2 and TRBJ2-1; 7 bases line up with TRBD2. Germline values: CDR1 LGHNA, CDR2 YNFKEQ. The CDR3 is 14 residues long. V lost 4 bases to trimming and J lost 7 bases; unmatched junction nucleotides: 7. The CDR3 here is CASSPTLAENEQFF. CDR3 nucleotide sequence: TGTGCCAGCAGCCCTACCCTAGCGGAGAATGAGCAGTTCTTC.

The rearrangement links TRBV18 to TRBJ1-3; 8 nucleotides agree with TRBD1. The V gene's germline CDR1 is KGHSH and CDR2 LQKENI. This CDR3 has 16 residues. The V segment lost 4 bases and the J segment 0 bases; nucleotides outside the gene matches: 5. CDR3 loop: CASSLWDRNSGNTIYF. Here the CDR3 DNA reads TGTGCCAGCTCACTCTGGGACAGGAACTCTGGAAACACCATATATTTT.

The J gene is TRBJ1-4, the V gene TRBV7-9, with no clear D. The CDR3 totals 15 residues. The germline CDR1 and CDR2 sequences are SEHNR and FQNEAQ (reference sequence). Between the trimmed V and J ends, which lost 0 bases and 5 bases, there was a span of 10 bases. The CDR3 spells CASSLALSSNEKLFF. The DNA for the CDR3 is TGTGCCAGCAGCTTAGCGCTCAGTTCAAATGAAAAACTGTTTTTT. Complete variable domain (other parts from reference TRBV7-9 and TRBJ1-4): DTGVSQNPRHKITKRGQNVTFRCDPISEHNRLYWYRQTLGQGPEFLTYFQNEAQLEKSRLLSDRFSAERPKGSFSTLEIQRTEQGDSAMYLCASSLALSSNEKLFFGSGTQLSVL.

Of note for this clone: The same CDR3 arises from other DNA sequences in this sample as well. The rearrangement uses TRBV18 and TRBJ1-1; D is perhaps TRBD1 (5 bases). The CDR3 has 14 amino acids. Per germline, CDR1 KGHSH and CDR2 LQKENI. Trimming cost V 3 bases and J 2 bases, with 10 bases left between them. The CDR3 loop is CASSPLGGNTEAFF. The DNA of the CDR3 is TGTGCCAGCTCACCTCTCGGGGGAAACACTGAAGCTTTCTTT. The full variable domain, its missing parts supplied by reference TRBV18 and TRBJ1-1, is NAGVMQNPRHLVRRRGQEARLRCSPMKGHSHVYWYRQLPEEGLKFMVYLQKENIIDESGMPKERFSAEFPKEGPSILRIQQVVRGDSAAYFCASSPLGGNTEAFFGQGTRLTVV.

The chain employs TRBV18 and TRBJ2-7, with 14 bases lining up with TRBD2. The CDR3 is 19 amino acids. J was trimmed by 0 bases and V by 4 bases; bases with no gene match: 11. Per the germline V gene, CDR1 is KGHSH and CDR2 is LQKENI. CDR3: CASSLIGTSGSGSSYEQYF. The CDR3 bases are TGTGCCAGCTCACTAATCGGGACTAGCGGGAGTGGGAGCTCCTACGAGCAGTACTTC.